This is a list of T cell receptor beta chains from one sample in a study of neurological immune-mediated disorders. Each CDR3 protein gets one entry after TCRdb re-called the 5' RACE reads with MiXCR. The sample lists under 80,000 distinct CDR3 sequences, 4% to 5.5% occurring once. The material sequenced was PBMCs. All receptors derive from a woman between 45 and 60 years old with multiple sclerosis. The CDR3 runs from the conserved cysteine through the conserved F or W. D genes are given only for firm matches. The size field is filled for only some rows; it gives once, few, many or a size class.

V gene: TRBV7-9
J gene: TRBJ1-6
clone size: many
D gene: -
CDR3 protein: CASSSSLERSYNSPLHF
CDR3 DNA: TGTGCCAGCAGCTCTTCCCTGGAACGCTCCTATAATTCACCCCTCCACTTT

V gene: TRBV20-1
J gene: TRBJ2-2
clone size: many
D gene: -
CDR3 protein: CSARIQGNTGELFF
CDR3 DNA: TGCAGTGCTAGAATCCAGGGTAACACCGGGGAGCTGTTTTTT

V gene: TRBV6-2/TRBV6-3
J gene: TRBJ2-7
clone size: many
D gene: -
CDR3 protein: CASTVNRAQGYYEQYF
CDR3 DNA: TGTGCCAGCACCGTAAACCGGGCCCAGGGATACTACGAGCAGTACTTC

V gene: TRBV20-1
J gene: TRBJ2-6
clone size: many
D gene: -
CDR3 protein: CSAGGSHRDSGANVLTF
CDR3 DNA: TGCAGTGCTGGGGGCAGTCACAGGGACTCTGGGGCCAACGTCCTGACTTTC

V gene: TRBV4-3
J gene: TRBJ2-6
clone size: many
D gene: -
CDR3 protein: CASSQGGGGGANVLTF
CDR3 DNA: TGCGCCAGCAGCCAGGGGGGTGGCGGAGGGGCCAACGTCCTGACTTTC

V gene: TRBV7-7
J gene: TRBJ2-3
clone size: few
D gene: -
CDR3 protein: CASSLARGAGTDTQYF
CDR3 DNA: TGTGCTAGCAGCTTAGCACGGGGGGCGGGCACAGATACGCAGTATTTT

V gene: TRBV12-3/TRBV12-4
J gene: TRBJ1-4
clone size: many
D gene: -
CDR3 protein: CASRTGGGKLFF
CDR3 DNA: TGTGCCAGCAGAACCGGGGGGGGAAAACTGTTTTTT

V gene: TRBV10-1
J gene: TRBJ2-4
clone size: many
D gene: -
CDR3 protein: CASSESRGVNIQYF
CDR3 DNA: TGCGCCAGCAGTGAGTCCAGGGGGGTGAACATTCAGTACTTC

V gene: TRBV29-1
J gene: TRBJ1-2
clone size: many
D gene: TRBD1
CDR3 protein: CSVEQGAYGYTF
CDR3 DNA: TGCAGCGTTGAACAGGGGGCTTATGGCTACACCTTC

V gene: TRBV15
J gene: TRBJ1-6
clone size: -
D gene: -
CDR3 protein: CATSRDTSGPPLHF
CDR3 DNA: TGTGCCACCAGCAGAGATACTTCAGGGCCACCCCTCCACTTT

V gene: TRBV4-2
J gene: TRBJ1-4
clone size: many
D gene: -
CDR3 protein: CASSHSRQSTNEKLFF
CDR3 DNA: TGTGCCAGCAGCCATTCCCGACAGTCAACTAATGAAAAACTGTTTTTT

V gene: TRBV5-1
J gene: TRBJ1-4
clone size: many
D gene: TRBD1
CDR3 protein: CASSLDGQGSNEKLFF
CDR3 DNA: TGCGCCAGCAGTTTAGATGGACAGGGGTCTAATGAAAAACTGTTTTTT

V gene: TRBV5-6
J gene: TRBJ2-5
clone size: many
D gene: -
CDR3 protein: CASSLLGRGQETQYF
CDR3 DNA: TGTGCCAGCAGCTTGTTGGGAAGGGGTCAAGAGACCCAGTACTTC

V gene: TRBV18
J gene: TRBJ2-6
clone size: many
D gene: -
CDR3 protein: CASSPYSSGANVLTF
CDR3 DNA: TGTGCCAGCTCACCCTACAGCTCTGGGGCCAACGTCCTGACTTTC

V gene: TRBV9
J gene: TRBJ2-5
clone size: few
D gene: TRBD1
CDR3 protein: CASSVSRDSQETQYF
CDR3 DNA: TGTGCCAGCAGCGTTTCCCGGGACAGCCAAGAGACCCAGTACTTC

V gene: TRBV5-5
J gene: TRBJ2-3
clone size: many
D gene: -
CDR3 protein: CASSLESGNTDTQYF
CDR3 DNA: TGTGCCAGCAGCTTGGAGTCAGGGAACACAGATACGCAGTATTTT

V gene: TRBV20-1
J gene: TRBJ1-1
clone size: medium-sized
D gene: -
CDR3 protein: CSVPKAGSDTEAFF
CDR3 DNA: TGCAGTGTGCCCAAGGCAGGGTCGGACACTGAAGCTTTCTTT

V gene: TRBV2
J gene: TRBJ2-3
clone size: many
D gene: TRBD1
CDR3 protein: CASKRDRGGPDTQYF
CDR3 DNA: TGTGCCAGCAAGAGGGACAGGGGAGGACCAGATACGCAGTATTTT

V gene: TRBV5-6
J gene: TRBJ1-4
clone size: few
D gene: -
CDR3 protein: CASSETAAGGEKLFF
CDR3 DNA: TGTGCCAGCAGCGAGACAGCTGCTGGGGGGGAAAAACTGTTTTTT

V gene: TRBV5-1
J gene: TRBJ2-7
clone size: many
D gene: TRBD1
CDR3 protein: CASSLAGQTYEQYF
CDR3 DNA: TGCGCCAGCAGCTTGGCGGGACAGACCTACGAGCAGTACTTC

V gene: TRBV4-3
J gene: TRBJ2-2
clone size: many
D gene: -
CDR3 protein: CASSQERGPGELFF
CDR3 DNA: TGCGCCAGCAGCCAAGAAAGGGGCCCCGGGGAGCTGTTTTTT

V gene: TRBV5-1
J gene: TRBJ2-3
clone size: many
D gene: -
CDR3 protein: CASSLTGWADTQYF
CDR3 DNA: TGCGCCAGCAGCTTGACAGGGTGGGCAGATACGCAGTATTTT

V gene: TRBV20-1
J gene: TRBJ2-7
clone size: many
D gene: TRBD1
CDR3 protein: CSARPPLAGGAAADEQYF
CDR3 DNA: TGCAGTGCTAGACCGCCGTTGGCAGGGGGCGCGGCTGCGGACGAGCAGTACTTC

V gene: TRBV7-2
J gene: TRBJ2-5
clone size: many
D gene: -
CDR3 protein: CASSRTKIQETQYF
CDR3 DNA: TGTGCCAGCAGCCGGACTAAAATCCAAGAGACCCAGTACTTC

V gene: TRBV5-1
J gene: TRBJ2-2
clone size: many
D gene: TRBD1
CDR3 protein: CASSSGTGALNTGELFF
CDR3 DNA: TGCGCCAGCAGCTCCGGGACAGGGGCGCTGAACACCGGGGAGCTGTTTTTT

V gene: TRBV5-1
J gene: TRBJ2-5
clone size: many
D gene: -
CDR3 protein: CASSLAVSRETQYF
CDR3 DNA: TGCGCCAGCAGCTTGGCCGTCTCCCGGGAGACCCAGTACTTC

V gene: TRBV5-1
J gene: TRBJ1-2
clone size: -
D gene: -
CDR3 protein: CASSHGGDNYGYTF
CDR3 DNA: TGCGCCAGCAGCCATGGAGGGGACAATTATGGCTACACCTTC

V gene: TRBV3-1
J gene: TRBJ2-5
clone size: many
D gene: -
CDR3 protein: CASSFFTGVETQYF
CDR3 DNA: TGTGCCAGCAGTTTCTTCACGGGCGTCGAGACCCAGTACTTC

V gene: TRBV12-3/TRBV12-4
J gene: TRBJ1-2
clone size: many
D gene: TRBD1
CDR3 protein: CASSRGPGTGSYGYTF
CDR3 DNA: TGTGCCAGCAGTCGAGGTCCCGGGACAGGGAGCTATGGCTACACCTTC

V gene: TRBV6-4
J gene: TRBJ1-1
clone size: -
D gene: -
CDR3 protein: CASSTLPGVAEAFF
CDR3 DNA: TGTGCCAGCAGTACTCTCCCGGGGGTGGCTGAAGCTTTCTTT

V gene: TRBV9
J gene: TRBJ2-1
clone size: many
D gene: -
CDR3 protein: CASSVVTANEQFF
CDR3 DNA: TGTGCCAGCAGCGTAGTCACCGCCAATGAGCAGTTCTTC

V gene: TRBV20-1
J gene: TRBJ1-5
clone size: few
D gene: -
CDR3 protein: CSASILKAQPQNF
CDR3 DNA: TGCAGTGCTAGCATTCTTAAGGCACAGCCCCAGAATTTT

V gene: TRBV7-9
J gene: TRBJ1-4
clone size: many
D gene: -
CDR3 protein: CASTNQWEKLFF
CDR3 DNA: TGTGCCAGCACCAACCAATGGGAAAAACTGTTTTTT

V gene: TRBV3-1
J gene: TRBJ2-7
clone size: many
D gene: TRBD1
CDR3 protein: CASSQDPGQFYEQYF
CDR3 DNA: TGTGCCAGCAGCCAAGATCCGGGACAGTTCTACGAGCAGTACTTC